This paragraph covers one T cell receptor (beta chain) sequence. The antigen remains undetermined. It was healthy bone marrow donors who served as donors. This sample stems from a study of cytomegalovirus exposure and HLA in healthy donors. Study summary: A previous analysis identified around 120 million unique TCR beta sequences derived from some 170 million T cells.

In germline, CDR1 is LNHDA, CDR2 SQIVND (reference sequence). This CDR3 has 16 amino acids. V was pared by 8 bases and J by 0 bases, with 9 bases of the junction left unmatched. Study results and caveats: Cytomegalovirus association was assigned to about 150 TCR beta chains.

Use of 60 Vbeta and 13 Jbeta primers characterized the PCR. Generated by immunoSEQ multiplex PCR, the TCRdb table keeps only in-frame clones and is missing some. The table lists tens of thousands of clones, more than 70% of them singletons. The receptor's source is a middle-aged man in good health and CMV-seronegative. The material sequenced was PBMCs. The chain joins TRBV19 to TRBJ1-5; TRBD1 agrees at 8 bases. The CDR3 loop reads CASSPRGPNSNQPQHF. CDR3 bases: TGTGCCAGTTCGCCCAGGGGGCCAAATAGCAATCAGCCCCAGCATTTT.